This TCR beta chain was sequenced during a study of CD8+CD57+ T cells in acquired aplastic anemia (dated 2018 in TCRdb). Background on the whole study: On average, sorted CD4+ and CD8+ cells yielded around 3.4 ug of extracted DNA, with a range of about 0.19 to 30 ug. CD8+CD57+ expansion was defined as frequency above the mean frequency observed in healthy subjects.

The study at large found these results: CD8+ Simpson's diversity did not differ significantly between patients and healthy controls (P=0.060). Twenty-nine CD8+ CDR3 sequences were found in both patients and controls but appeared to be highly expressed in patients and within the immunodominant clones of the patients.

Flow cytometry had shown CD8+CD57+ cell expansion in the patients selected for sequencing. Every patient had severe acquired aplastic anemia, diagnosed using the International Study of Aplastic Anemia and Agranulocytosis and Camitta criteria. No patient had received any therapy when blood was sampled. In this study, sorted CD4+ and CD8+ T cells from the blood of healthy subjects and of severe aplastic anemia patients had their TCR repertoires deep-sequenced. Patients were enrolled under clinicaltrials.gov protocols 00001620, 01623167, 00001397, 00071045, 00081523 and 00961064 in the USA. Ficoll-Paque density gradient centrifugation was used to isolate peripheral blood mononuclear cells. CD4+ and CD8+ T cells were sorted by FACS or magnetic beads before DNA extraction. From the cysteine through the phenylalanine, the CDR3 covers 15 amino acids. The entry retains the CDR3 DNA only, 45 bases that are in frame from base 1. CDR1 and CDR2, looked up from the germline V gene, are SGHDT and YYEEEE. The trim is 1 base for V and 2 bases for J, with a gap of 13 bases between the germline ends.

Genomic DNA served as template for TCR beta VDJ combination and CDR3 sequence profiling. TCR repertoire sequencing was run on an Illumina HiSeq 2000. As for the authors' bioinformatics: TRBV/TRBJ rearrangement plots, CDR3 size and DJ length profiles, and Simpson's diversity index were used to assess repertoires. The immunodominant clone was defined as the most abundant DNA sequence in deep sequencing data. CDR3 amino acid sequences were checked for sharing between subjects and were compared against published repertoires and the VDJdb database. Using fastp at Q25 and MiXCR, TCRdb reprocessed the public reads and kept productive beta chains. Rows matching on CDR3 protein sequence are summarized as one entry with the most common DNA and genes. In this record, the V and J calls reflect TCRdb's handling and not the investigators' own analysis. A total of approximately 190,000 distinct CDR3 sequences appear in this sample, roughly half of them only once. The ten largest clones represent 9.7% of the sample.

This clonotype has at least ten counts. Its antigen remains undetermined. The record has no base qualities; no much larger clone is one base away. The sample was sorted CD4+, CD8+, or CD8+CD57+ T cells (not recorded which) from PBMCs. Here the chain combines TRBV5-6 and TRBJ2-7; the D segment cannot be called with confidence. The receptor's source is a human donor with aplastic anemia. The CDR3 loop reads CASSLSLGRTYEQYF. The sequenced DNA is TGTGCCAGCAGCTTGAGTTTGGGCAGGACCTACGAGCAGTACTTC.